The 29 T cell receptor beta chains in this list originate from one sample, sequenced in a study of beta chain features in type 1 diabetes. Antigens of these TCRs are unknown. Reverse transcribing all isolated RNA meant expressed TCRB transcripts were sequenced. The assay was immunoSEQ multiplex PCR, and TCRdb's table has in-frame clones only and misses some. The table records about 650,000 clones, roughly an eighth of them present only once. Regarding the study as a whole: Among all four CD4+ subsets, Type 1 diabetes patients had TCRB CDR3s that were moderately but significantly shorter.

Sequencing used naive CD4+ T cells from blood. The receptors were gathered from a man aged 30 to 39 with type 1 diabetes.

This rearrangement joins TRBV5-1 to TRBJ1-5, with D possibly matching TRBD1 (5 bases). The V end was cut by 4 bases, the J end by 6 bases, with 14 bases between. The CDR3 length is 14 residues. Germline V gene sequence: CDR1 SGHRS, CDR2 YFSETQ. CDR3: CASSDGAEGQPQHF. The CDR3 nucleotides read TGCGCCAGCAGCGATGGGGCTGAGGGTCAGCCCCAGCATTTT.

This clone came up a few times. The chain carries TRBV6-5 and TRBJ2-7; D might be TRBD1 (5 bases). The CDR3 has 15 amino acids. Germline V gene lookup returns CDR1 MNHEY and CDR2 SVGAGI. Deletions cut 3 bases from V and 0 bases from J, with 12 bases between. CDR3 sequence: CASSYTGSSSYEQYF. Written as DNA, the CDR3 is TGTGCCAGCAGTTATACAGGCTCGAGCTCCTACGAGCAGTACTTC.

This clone showed up just a few times. The chain combines TRBV19 with TRBJ2-5; D is undetermined. This CDR3 region has 13 residues. V lost 5 bases to trimming and J lost 6 bases, with 13 bases between them. CDR1 LNHDA and CDR2 SQIVND come from the germline V gene (reference sequence). Written as DNA, the CDR3 is TGTGCCAGTAGTCGGCCAGCCTCCAAGACCCAGTACTTC. Protein product: CASSRPASKTQYF. Complete variable domain (other parts from reference TRBV19 and TRBJ2-5): DGGITQSPKYLFRKEGQNVTLSCEQNLNHDAMYWYRQDPGQGLRLIYYSQIVNDFQKGDIAEGYSVSREKKESFPLTVTSAQKNPTAFYLCASSRPASKTQYFGPGTRLLVL.

This clone showed up just a few times. The chain carries TRBV30 and TRBJ2-7; no clear D gene. Germline lookup yields CDR1 GTSNPN and CDR2 SVGIG (reference sequence). The CDR3 is 12 residues long. With 0 bases removed from V and 7 bases from J, the gap between germline ends came to 10 bases. In DNA form, the CDR3 reads TGTGCCTGGAGTGTTTCCGGTCGAGAGCAGTACTTC. This encodes CAWSVSGREQYF.

The chain joins TRBV29-1 to TRBJ1-2; no clear D gene. This CDR3 is built from 13 residues. The germline V gene has CDR1 SQVTM and CDR2 ANQGSEA. Trimming took off 2 bases at V and 4 bases at J, with 11 bases between the two ends. This CDR3 reads CSVEPGNGYGYTF. The CDR3 DNA is TGCAGCGTTGAACCCGGGAACGGCTATGGCTACACCTTC. The full variable domain, rest sourced from reference TRBV29-1 and TRBJ1-2, is SAVISQKPSRDICQRGTSLTIQCQVDSQVTMMFWYRQQPGQSLTLIATANQGSEATYESGFVIDKFPISRPNLTFSTLTVSNMSPEDSSIYLCSVEPGNGYGYTFGSGTRLTVV.

The chain links TRBV9 to TRBJ1-1; D is perhaps TRBD1 (5 bases). CDR1 SGDLS and CDR2 YYNGEE come from the germline V gene. This CDR3 region has 13 residues. V was shortened by 0 bases and J by 6 bases, with 9 bases between the two germline ends. The CDR3 region is CASSVGGSAEAFF. The DNA of the CDR3 is TGTGCCAGCAGCGTAGGGGGGAGCGCTGAAGCTTTCTTT.

This clone showed up just a few times. V usage is TRBV6-6 and J usage is TRBJ2-5; perhaps D is TRBD1 or TRBD2 (6 bases each). Deletions cut 6 bases from V and 1 base from J, with 12 bases between. The CDR3 extends over 14 amino acids. Germline CDR1 MNHNY, CDR2 SVGAGI (reference sequence). The CDR3 nucleotides read TGTGCCAGCAGGCCCGGGGGCCTCCAAGAGACCCAGTACTTC. Residues: CASRPGGLQETQYF.

Only a few counts were recorded for this clone. This chain links TRBV5-1 with TRBJ2-1; 8 bases fit TRBD1. The germline V gene encodes CDR1 SGHRS and CDR2 YFSETQ. Trimming cost V 2 bases and J 4 bases; bases outside gene matches: 2. The CDR3 covers 14 residues. CDR3 amino acids: CASSLQGVYNEQFF. The CDR3, as DNA: TGCGCCAGCAGCTTACAGGGGGTATACAATGAGCAGTTCTTC. The full variable domain, rest sourced from reference TRBV5-1 and TRBJ2-1, is KAGVTQTPRYLIKTRGQQVTLSCSPISGHRSVSWYQQTPGQGLQFLFEYFSETQRNKGNFPGRFSGRQFSNSRSEMNVSTLELGDSALYLCASSLQGVYNEQFFGPGTRLTVL.

This clone showed up just a few times. The rearrangement links TRBV30 to TRBJ2-3; TRBD2 agrees at 13 bases. Germline-derived CDR1 and CDR2 are GTSNPN and SVGIG (reference sequence). The CDR3 sequence is 16 residues long. The J segment lost 0 bases and the V segment lost 5 bases, leaving 5 bases of the junction unmatched. The CDR3 protein is CAWLRLAGGSTDTQYF. CDR3 sequence (DNA): TGTGCCTGGCTTCGACTAGCGGGGGGCAGCACAGATACGCAGTATTTT.

CDR3: CASSGTLDSNEKLFF. The DNA of the CDR3 is TGTGCCAGCAGCGGGACCCTTGACTCCAATGAAAAACTGTTTTTT. The rearrangement uses TRBV6-5 and TRBJ1-4, with TRBD1 as a possible D gene (5 bases). CDR1 and CDR2 from the germline V gene are MNHEY and SVGAGI. Trimming cost V 6 bases and J 5 bases, with 16 bases left between them. The CDR3 loop spans 15 amino acids.

This chain joins TRBV5-4 and TRBJ2-5; 8 bases map to TRBD1. The V and J ends lost 0 bases and 5 bases, in that order; junction bases with no gene match: 6. CDR1 and CDR2 (germline): SGHNT, YYREEE (reference sequence). The CDR3 is 15 amino acids. DNA for the CDR3: TGTGCCAGCAGCTTGGACCAGGGGGCGAAGGAGACCCAGTACTTC. It yields the protein CASSLDQGAKETQYF.

V is TRBV28 and J is TRBJ2-2; D unclear. The CDR3 totals 13 residues. CDR1 MDHEN and CDR2 SYDVKM come from the germline V gene. V shed 5 bases and J shed 3 bases, with 7 bases lying between them. CDR3 nucleotide sequence: TGTGCCAGCAGTAAGCCAGACACCGGGGAGCTGTTTTTT. This gives the protein CASSKPDTGELFF.

This chain uses TRBV2 with TRBJ2-5; TRBD2 might be the D (5 bases). CDR3 size: 13 residues. V was clipped by 2 bases and J by 7 bases, with 11 bases between them. CDR1 is SNHLY and CDR2 is FYNNEI in the germline V gene. This CDR3 is CASSETLEGTQYF. The CDR3 DNA reads TGTGCCAGCAGTGAAACACTAGAGGGGACCCAGTACTTC.

This clone was detected only a few times. The chain has TRBV5-1 and TRBJ1-2; unclear D gene. The CDR3 runs to 15 residues. The germline V gene has CDR1 SGHRS and CDR2 YFSETQ. Trimming took off 0 bases at V and 0 bases at J, with 9 bases between the two ends. CDR3 protein: CASSLAPPSNYGYTF. In DNA form, the CDR3 reads TGCGCCAGCAGCTTGGCTCCACCATCTAACTATGGCTACACCTTC. Complete variable domain (other parts from reference TRBV5-1 and TRBJ1-2): KAGVTQTPRYLIKTRGQQVTLSCSPISGHRSVSWYQQTPGQGLQFLFEYFSETQRNKGNFPGRFSGRQFSNSRSEMNVSTLELGDSALYLCASSLAPPSNYGYTFGSGTRLTVV.

J is TRBJ2-7 and V is TRBV27; D tentatively reads TRBD1 or TRBD2 (5 bases each). The CDR3 is made up of 15 amino acids. Trimming left V 3 bases short and J 0 bases short, with 12 bases between. Per the germline V gene, CDR1 is MNHEY and CDR2 is SMNVEV (reference sequence). For the CDR3, the DNA is TGTGCCAGCAGTTTTATCGGGGCGAGCTCCTACGAGCAGTACTTC. Translating it yields CASSFIGASSYEQYF.

This clone has a handful of counts. J is TRBJ1-5 and V is TRBV2, with a weak D call TRBD1 (5 bases). The ends were cut back, 7 bases at V and 7 bases at J, with 20 bases in the middle. Per the germline V gene, CDR1 is SNHLY and CDR2 is FYNNEI. This CDR3 is built from 15 residues. Here the CDR3 reads CASTATDGAGQPQHF. The CDR3 DNA is TGTGCCAGCACTGCCACTGATGGGGCAGGCCAGCCCCAGCATTTT.

This clone was counted a few times. The rearrangement uses TRBV6-5 and TRBJ1-3; D ambiguous. The CDR3 contains 14 residues. Germline V gene data show CDR1 as MNHEY and CDR2 as SVGAGI. V shed 4 bases and J shed 0 bases, with 7 bases lying between them. CDR3 in DNA: TGTGCCAGCAGTTCCGTAAACTCTGGAAACACCATATATTTT. It yields the protein CASSSVNSGNTIYF.

In this sample, this clone turned up a few times. This chain links TRBV7-2 with TRBJ1-5; D is uncertain. V was cut by 1 base and J by 7 bases, with 8 bases left in between. CDR1 and CDR2 from the germline V gene are SGHTA and FQGNSA. The CDR3 contains 13 residues. CDR3 sequence (DNA): TGTGCCAGCAGCTTAGAAAGGGAACAGCCCCAGCATTTT. Amino acids: CASSLEREQPQHF.

The CDR3 region has the DNA TGTGCCAGTAGTATTGGGACAGACCTTTCTTATGGCTACACCTTC. It codes for CASSIGTDLSYGYTF. The chain joins TRBV19 to TRBJ1-2, with 7 nucleotides matching TRBD1. The germline gives CDR1 LNHDA, CDR2 SQIVND (reference sequence). V was pared by 3 bases and J by 5 bases, with 9 bases of the junction left unmatched. The CDR3 runs 15 residues. The full variable domain, in which reference TRBV19 and TRBJ1-2 provide the parts outside the CDR3, is DGGITQSPKYLFRKEGQNVTLSCEQNLNHDAMYWYRQDPGQGLRLIYYSQIVNDFQKGDIAEGYSVSREKKESFPLTVTSAQKNPTAFYLCASSIGTDLSYGYTFGSGTRLTVV.

The chain uses TRBV11-3 and TRBJ1-3; unclear D gene. The germline gives CDR1 SGHNT, CDR2 YENEEA. This CDR3 is 14 amino acids long. V lost 1 base, J lost 2 bases, and 6 bases lay in between. The DNA for the CDR3 is TGTGCCAGCAGCTTAGGGGGAGCTGGAAACACCATATATTTT. It yields the protein CASSLGGAGNTIYF. The entire variable domain, with the rest obtained from reference TRBV11-3 and TRBJ1-3, is as follows: EAGVVQSPRYKIIEKKQPVAFWCNPISGHNTLYWYLQNLGQGPELLIRYENEEAVDDSQLPKDRFSAERLKGVDSTLKIQPAELGDSAVYLCASSLGGAGNTIYFGEGSWLTVV.

The V gene is TRBV2, the J gene TRBJ1-1; tentative D call: TRBD1 (5 bases). CDR3 size: 15 residues. V lost 2 bases, J lost 0 bases, and 10 bases lay in between. Germline lookup yields CDR1 SNHLY and CDR2 FYNNEI. CDR3 region: CASSERRTLNTEAFF. The CDR3 coding sequence is TGTGCCAGCAGTGAACGACGGACATTGAACACTGAAGCTTTCTTT. Full variable domain (missing parts from reference TRBV2 and TRBJ1-1): EPEVTQTPSHQVTQMGQEVILRCVPISNHLYFYWYRQILGQKVEFLVSFYNNEISEKSEIFDDQFSVERPDGSNFTLKIRSTKLEDSAMYFCASSERRTLNTEAFFGQGTRLTVV.

The V gene is TRBV14, the J gene TRBJ1-2, with TRBD1 identical over 9 bases. The V gene end was trimmed by 4 bases and the J gene end by 5 bases; junction bases not matched to a gene: 11. Germline-derived CDR1 and CDR2 are SGHDN and FVKESK. The CDR3 length is 16 residues. The CDR3 region has the DNA TGTGCCAGCAGCCTCCGGGACAGGGATTCCCTTTATGGCTACACCTTC. Translation gives CASSLRDRDSLYGYTF.

This clone was observed once. The chain uses TRBV4-2 and TRBJ2-3, with D possibly TRBD1 on 5 matching bases. CDR3 size: 15 residues. Germline CDR1 LGHNA, CDR2 YNFKEQ. V was shortened by 1 base and J by 3 bases, with 11 bases between the two germline ends. CDR3 sequence: CASSQVTRVTDTQYF. CDR3 in DNA: TGTGCCAGCAGCCAAGTTACCAGGGTTACAGATACGCAGTATTTT.

The genes are TRBV28 and TRBJ2-7; D unresolved. V was clipped by 7 bases and J by 3 bases, with 10 bases between them. The CDR3 sequence is 12 residues long. The germline CDR1 and CDR2 sequences are MDHEN and SYDVKM. Here the CDR3 DNA reads TGTGCCAGCAAGGAACCGAACTACGAGCAGTACTTC. Amino acid sequence: CASKEPNYEQYF.

The CDR3 here is CASSTTGGTDTQYF. The CDR3, as DNA: TGTGCCAGCAGTACCACAGGAGGCACAGATACGCAGTATTTT. The chain employs TRBV6-6 and TRBJ2-3, with D possibly being TRBD1 (5 bases). Germline V gene lookup returns CDR1 MNHNY and CDR2 SVGAGI (reference sequence). The CDR3 sequence is 14 residues long. V lost 5 bases and J lost 1, with 10 bases in between.

This clone was detected a few times. The V call is TRBV20-1, the J call TRBJ2-7; D might be TRBD1 (6 bases). The V gene's germline CDR1 is DFQATT and CDR2 SNEGSKA (reference sequence). CDR3 length equals 11 residues. With 5 bases removed from V and 5 bases from J, the gap between germline ends came to 10 bases. The CDR3 loop is CSALGQHEQYF. The CDR3 DNA sequence: TGCAGTGCTTTGGGACAACACGAGCAGTACTTC.

V gene TRBV27 combines with J gene TRBJ1-6, with D perhaps matching TRBD1 (5 bases). The germline V and J ends were trimmed by 6 bases and 6 bases, with 15 bases remaining between them. CDR3 length equals 15 residues. Germline V gene sequence: CDR1 MNHEY, CDR2 SMNVEV (reference sequence). For the CDR3, the DNA is TGTGCCAGCAGCCCCGAGGGGTCGATTAATTCACCCCTCCACTTT. This encodes CASSPEGSINSPLHF.

In its sample, this clone was seen a few times. V and J are TRBV2 and TRBJ1-2, with 9 bases aligning to TRBD1. Per the germline V gene, CDR1 is SNHLY and CDR2 is FYNNEI. The CDR3 totals 16 residues. The J segment lost 2 bases and the V segment lost 6 bases, leaving 10 bases of the junction unmatched. Here the CDR3 DNA reads TGTGCCAGCAGGGGCGTGGGACAGGGAGGCAACTATGGCTACACCTTC. This gives the protein CASRGVGQGGNYGYTF.

The V gene is TRBV13, the J gene TRBJ2-5; maybe TRBD1 (5 bases). V shed 5 bases and J shed 0 bases, with 13 bases lying between them. The CDR3 loop spans 15 amino acids. Germline V CDR1 and CDR2: PRHDT, FYEKMQ (reference sequence). The CDR3: CASSGRALYQETQYF. The CDR3 DNA sequence: TGTGCCAGCAGCGGCAGGGCTTTGTACCAAGAGACCCAGTACTTC.